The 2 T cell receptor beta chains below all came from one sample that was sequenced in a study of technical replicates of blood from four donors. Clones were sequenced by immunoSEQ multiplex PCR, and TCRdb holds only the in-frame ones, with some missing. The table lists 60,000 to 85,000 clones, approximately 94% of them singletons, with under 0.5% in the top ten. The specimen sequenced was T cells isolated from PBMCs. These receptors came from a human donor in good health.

The DNA of the CDR3 is TGTGCCACCAGCGAACTAATAGCGGGAGGGGGCACAGATACGCAGTATTTT. Translation: CATSELIAGGGTDTQYF. The chain employs TRBV15 and TRBJ2-3, with 11 bases fitting TRBD2. The CDR3 has 17 amino acids. The ends lost 5 bases at V and 1 base at J; junction bases unmatched: 8. The germline V gene encodes CDR1 LNHNV and CDR2 YYDKDF (reference sequence).

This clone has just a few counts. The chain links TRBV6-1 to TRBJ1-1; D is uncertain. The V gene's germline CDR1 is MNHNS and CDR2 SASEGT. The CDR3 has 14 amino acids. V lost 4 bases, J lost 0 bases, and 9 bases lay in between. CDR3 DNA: TGTGCCAGCAGTGCAGGACTCATGAACACTGAAGCTTTCTTT. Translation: CASSAGLMNTEAFF.